This T cell receptor beta chain originates from a study of post-analysis software for immune sequencing data. Researchers reported that TCR beta cDNA libraries carried unique molecular identifiers. TCRdb called the PCR reads again in MiXCR, with one record for every CDR3 protein. The sample consists of hundreds of thousands of distinct CDR3 sequences, 25% to 30% of them appearing once. Germline values: CDR1 LNHDA, CDR2 SQIVND (reference sequence). The ends were cut back, 5 bases at V and 9 bases at J, with 13 bases in the middle. The CDR3 is made up of 12 amino acids. Study-level points and caveats: When patients were compared with controls, a handful of TRBV segments were more frequent, TRBV5-6, TRBV5-1 and TRBV20-1 among them. Compared against controls, patients with multiple sclerosis displayed significantly lower normalized Chao1 diversity.

For this clonotype: Its antigen remains unidentified.

The clonotype comes from a girl aged 5-17 years with multiple sclerosis. The source material was blood. The chain combines TRBV19 with TRBJ1-2; D might be TRBD1 (5 bases). The CDR3 DNA reads as TGTGCCAGTAGTCCTCCTCAGGGAAGCTACACCTTC. It is translated as CASSPPQGSYTF.